The 22 T cell receptor beta chains given below trace back to one sample, sequenced in a study of control samples from healthy donors and cancer patients. Produced via immunoSEQ multiplex PCR; TCRdb's table is partial and in-frame only. The repertoire includes around 200,000 clones, about nine tenths of them detected once, and about 1.4% sits in the top ten. The source material was blood. The receptors derive from a woman aged 25-40 years in good health.

V and J are TRBV7-2 and TRBJ2-1, with D maybe TRBD2 (5 bases). The germline V gene has CDR1 SGHTA and CDR2 FQGNSA. Trimming pared 1 base from V and 6 bases from J, leaving 10 bases between. The CDR3 runs 14 residues. The CDR3 here is CASSLVVRVNEQFF. The DNA for the CDR3 is TGTGCCAGCAGCTTAGTAGTGAGGGTCAATGAGCAGTTCTTC.

The genes are TRBV25-1 and TRBJ1-1, with a possible D match to TRBD1 (6 bases). The CDR3 has 14 amino acids. CDR1 is MGHDK, CDR2 SYGVNS, per germline. The V end was cut by 5 bases, the J end by 1 base, with 11 bases between. The CDR3 is CASSTPQGNTEAFF. The CDR3, as DNA: TGTGCCAGCAGTACCCCACAGGGGAACACTGAAGCTTTCTTT.

The rearrangement links TRBV5-1 to TRBJ1-5, with D possibly TRBD1 on 5 matching bases. CDR1 SGHRS and CDR2 YFSETQ come from the germline V gene. Trimming removed 0 bases from V and 0 bases from J, with 7 bases in between. The CDR3 has 15 amino acids. DNA of the CDR3: TGCGCCAGCAGCTTGGCAGGGTATAGCAATCAGCCCCAGCATTTT. It yields the protein CASSLAGYSNQPQHF.

Comment on this clone: Other DNA sequences within the sample encode an identical CDR3. V gene TRBV10-3 combines with J gene TRBJ1-5; D possibly corresponds to TRBD1 (5 bases). Trimming stripped 2 bases from V and 6 bases from J, with 14 bases between. The germline CDR1 and CDR2 sequences are ENHRY and SYGVKD. CDR3 size: 15 residues. CDR3 DNA sequence: TGTGCCATCAGTGAGGGTCAGGGAGGTAGTCAGCCCCAGCATTTT. Protein sequence: CAISEGQGGSQPQHF.

This clone appeared once. The chain recombines TRBV5-4 with TRBJ2-3, with TRBD2 matching over 11 bases. This CDR3 contains 16 residues. Germline CDR1 is SGHNT and CDR2 is YYREEE (reference sequence). With 0 bases clipped from V and 1 base from J, the junction kept 1 base outside the gene matches. CDR3: CASSLGTSGRTDTQYF. CDR3 sequence (DNA): TGTGCCAGCAGCTTGGGGACTAGCGGGCGCACAGATACGCAGTATTTT.

The J gene is TRBJ1-2, the V gene TRBV5-7; no clear D gene. TRBV5-7 is flagged as an ORF with uncertain function. Trimming removed 2 bases from V and 5 bases from J, with 10 bases in between. The CDR3 covers 13 residues. In nucleotides, the CDR3 is TGTGCCAGCAGCTTTCGGGCCCCTTATGGCTACACCTTC. Translation gives CASSFRAPYGYTF.

The table lists this clone with a count of one. The rearrangement uses TRBV16 and TRBJ2-7; 15 nucleotides line up with TRBD2. The germline gives CDR1 KGHSY, CDR2 FQNENV. The CDR3 has 18 amino acids. The V segment lost 4 bases and the J segment 4 bases; nucleotides outside the gene matches: 11. The CDR3 DNA follows: TGTGCCAGCAGCCCCAACCCGGGACTAGCGGGAGGAGCGTACGAGCAGTACTTC. This translates into CASSPNPGLAGGAYEQYF.

This chain connects TRBV10-2 to TRBJ1-1, with D unresolved. CDR1 and CDR2 (germline): WSHSY, SAAADI. This CDR3 is built from 14 residues. V shed 0 bases and J shed 3 bases, with 8 bases lying between them. This chain's CDR3 is CASSESRDYTEAFF. DNA for the CDR3: TGCGCCAGCAGTGAGTCGAGGGATTACACTGAAGCTTTCTTT.

The rearrangement uses TRBV24-1 and TRBJ2-1; D not resolved. The V end was cut by 1 base, the J end by 2 bases, with 5 bases between. This CDR3 spans 14 amino acids. CDR1 is KGHDR, CDR2 SFDVKD, per germline. CDR3 region: CATSDLAAYNEQFF. CDR3 DNA sequence: TGTGCCACCAGTGATTTAGCCGCCTACAATGAGCAGTTCTTC.

The V gene is TRBV15, the J gene TRBJ1-4; D might be TRBD1 (5 bases). The V and J ends lost 1 base and 4 bases respectively, with 13 bases between them. The germline gives CDR1 LNHNV, CDR2 YYDKDF (reference sequence). The CDR3 totals 16 residues. The CDR3 here is CATSRGTGTLNEKLFF. The CDR3 nucleotides are TGTGCCACCAGCAGAGGTACCGGGACCCTTAATGAAAAACTGTTTTTT.

The chain recombines TRBV21-1 with TRBJ1-6. TRBV21-1 is deemed a pseudogene. The CDR3 covers 15 residues. CDR3 coding DNA: TGTGCCAGCAGCAAAGGGGTGGCCTATAATTCACCCCTCCACTTT. It is translated as CASSKGVAYNSPLHF.

This clone was observed once. The J gene is TRBJ2-3, the V gene TRBV30; no definite D call. The V gene lost 4 bases and the J gene lost 0 bases, with 8 bases spanning the gap. The CDR3 loop spans 13 amino acids. Germline-derived CDR1 and CDR2 are GTSNPN and SVGIG (reference sequence). The CDR3 region is CAWIEQSTDTQYF. The CDR3 DNA is TGTGCCTGGATCGAGCAGAGCACAGATACGCAGTATTTT.

The chain joins TRBV7-9 to TRBJ1-1; no clear D gene. Germline V gene sequence: CDR1 SEHNR, CDR2 FQNEAQ (reference sequence). The CDR3 is made up of 14 amino acids. The V end lost 1 base, the J end lost 1 base, and 7 bases lay between the germline ends. CDR3 in amino acids: CASSLDPGNTEAFF. The CDR3 nucleotides are TGTGCCAGCAGCTTAGATCCGGGGAACACTGAAGCTTTCTTT. Based on the CDR3 plus reference TRBV7-9 and TRBJ1-1, the full variable domain is DTGVSQNPRHKITKRGQNVTFRCDPISEHNRLYWYRQTLGQGPEFLTYFQNEAQLEKSRLLSDRFSAERPKGSFSTLEIQRTEQGDSAMYLCASSLDPGNTEAFFGQGTRLTVV.

The chain is built from TRBV27 and TRBJ1-1; D is uncertain. V dropped 3 bases and J dropped 2 bases, with 10 bases sitting between them. CDR3 size: 14 residues. Germline CDR1 reads MNHEY; CDR2 reads SMNVEV (reference sequence). CDR3 residues: CASSFGVPNTEAFF. In nucleotides, the CDR3 is TGTGCCAGCAGTTTCGGGGTGCCTAACACTGAAGCTTTCTTT.

This sequence joins TRBV5-1 and TRBJ1-1; maybe TRBD1 (5 bases). The germline V and J ends were trimmed by 4 bases and 1 base, with 11 bases remaining between them. Germline-derived CDR1 and CDR2 are SGHRS and YFSETQ. The CDR3 has 14 residues. CDR3 nucleotides: TGCGCCAGCAGCACCGGGACTTCGAACACTGAAGCTTTCTTT. Translated: CASSTGTSNTEAFF.

The gene calls are TRBV19 and TRBJ1-2, with TRBD1 matching 8 bases. The V gene's germline CDR1 is LNHDA and CDR2 SQIVND (reference sequence). The CDR3 runs to 17 residues. V gave up 4 bases and J gave up 3 bases; unmatched junction bases: 13. CDR3 sequence reads: CASSTKPRTGRYYGYTF. The CDR3 bases are TGTGCCAGTAGTACCAAACCGCGGACAGGGCGGTACTATGGCTACACCTTC.

V usage is TRBV6-5 and J usage is TRBJ2-1; a weak D match, TRBD2 (5 bases). V lost 2 bases, J lost 6 bases, and 8 bases lay in between. Per the germline V gene, CDR1 is MNHEY and CDR2 is SVGAGI. There are 13 residues in the CDR3. CDR3 nucleotides: TGTGCCAGCAGTTACCTAGAGGGCAATGAGCAGTTCTTC. This codes for CASSYLEGNEQFF.

This chain connects TRBV9 to TRBJ1-3; 10 positions agree with TRBD1. This CDR3 is 16 amino acids long. The ends lost 4 bases at V and 0 bases at J; junction bases unmatched: 4. Germline V gives CDR1 SGDLS, CDR2 YYNGEE. The CDR3 loop is CASSPTGGLSGNTIYF. CDR3 coding DNA: TGTGCCAGCAGCCCGACAGGGGGCCTCTCTGGAAACACCATATATTTT. The variable domain in full, completed from reference TRBV9 and TRBJ1-3, reads DSGVTQTPKHLITATGQRVTLRCSPRSGDLSVYWYQQSLDQGLQFLIQYYNGEERAKGNILERFSAQQFPDLHSELNLSSLELGDSALYFCASSPTGGLSGNTIYFGEGSWLTVV.

A word on this clone: Other nucleotide sequences in the sample specify the same CDR3. The V and J genes are TRBV6-5 and TRBJ2-7; weak D call: TRBD1 (6 bases). V was shortened by 2 bases and J by 4 bases, with 9 bases between the two germline ends. CDR1 and CDR2 from the germline V gene are MNHEY and SVGAGI. The CDR3 runs to 13 residues. The CDR3 protein is CASSYGTSYEQYF. The CDR3 DNA reads as TGTGCCAGCAGTTACGGGACATCTTACGAGCAGTACTTC.

The chain couples TRBV25-1 to TRBJ1-2; D may be TRBD1 (5 bases). The V gene lost 1 base and the J gene lost 4 bases, with 13 bases spanning the gap. Germline CDR1 is MGHDK and CDR2 is SYGVNS. This CDR3 contains 15 residues. The CDR3: CASSEFRGGGYGYTF. Here the CDR3 DNA reads TGTGCCAGCAGTGAATTTAGGGGCGGGGGCTATGGCTACACCTTC.

This chain joins TRBV27 and TRBJ1-1; unclear D gene. Looked up from germline, CDR1 is MNHEY and CDR2 is SMNVEV (reference sequence). Trimming took off 5 bases at V and 1 base at J, with 5 bases between the two ends. CDR3 size: 12 residues. CDR3 sequence (DNA): TGTGCCAGCAGTGAGGGGAACACTGAAGCTTTCTTT. It is translated as CASSEGNTEAFF.

As to this clone: The same CDR3 is also encoded by other DNA sequences in this sample. The rearrangement links TRBV6-2 or TRBV6-3 to TRBJ2-7, with D unresolved. The germline V gene has CDR1 MNHEY and CDR2 SVGEGT. The CDR3 runs 14 residues. The V end was cut by 0 bases, the J end by 0 bases, with 6 bases between. The CDR3 nucleotides read TGTGCCAGCAGTTACTCTCAGAGCTCCTACGAGCAGTACTTC. Its protein is CASSYSQSSYEQYF.